The 19 T cell receptor beta chains in this list originate from one sample, sequenced in a study of shared clonotypes between healthy human individuals. TCRdb keeps only in-frame clones here, not all; method: immunoSEQ multiplex PCR. The repertoire holds 2 million to 2.5 million clones, under 97% seen once, with approximately 0.13% in the top ten. Material for sequencing was naive CD4+ T cells sorted from blood. Subset specified: CD45RA+ positively selected. The source is a man younger than 35 in good health.

The V call is TRBV5-6, the J call TRBJ2-7; D ambiguous. V lost 1 base and J lost 1, with 9 bases in between. The CDR3 runs 14 residues. Looked up from germline, CDR1 is SGHDT and CDR2 is YYEEEE. As DNA, the CDR3 is TGTGCCAGCAGCTTGAACGGCAAATCCTACGAGCAGTACTTC. This translates into CASSLNGKSYEQYF.

This clone has a handful of counts. The chain joins TRBV19 to TRBJ2-4; D perhaps matches TRBD2 (5 bases). Trimming left V 5 bases short and J 0 bases short, with 8 bases between. This CDR3 is built from 14 residues. Germline V CDR1 and CDR2: LNHDA, SQIVND (reference sequence). DNA of the CDR3: TGTGCCAGTAGTGAGGGATTAGCCAAAAACATTCAGTACTTC. This gives the protein CASSEGLAKNIQYF. Looking up the rest from reference TRBV19 and TRBJ2-4 gives the full variable domain: DGGITQSPKYLFRKEGQNVTLSCEQNLNHDAMYWYRQDPGQGLRLIYYSQIVNDFQKGDIAEGYSVSREKKESFPLTVTSAQKNPTAFYLCASSEGLAKNIQYFGAGTRLSVL.

J is TRBJ2-5 and V is TRBV5-1; 11 positions match TRBD1. Losses at the gene ends were 4 bases for V and 5 bases for J; bases not matched to a gene: 7. Germline-derived CDR1 and CDR2 are SGHRS and YFSETQ. There are 15 residues in the CDR3. The DNA for the CDR3 is TGCGCCAGCAGCCCCAGGACAGGGGGCTATGAGACCCAGTACTTC. It yields the protein CASSPRTGGYETQYF.

Points on this clone: At the DNA level, this CDR3 is encoded by other sequences in the same sample as well. The genes are TRBV6-5 and TRBJ2-3; D unclear. Trimming pared 6 bases from V and 0 bases from J, leaving 4 bases between. Germline V gene sequence: CDR1 MNHEY, CDR2 SVGAGI. CDR3 length equals 12 residues. This CDR3 is CASRGSTDTQYF. The DNA for the CDR3 is TGTGCCAGCAGAGGGAGCACAGATACGCAGTATTTT.

Concerning this clone itself: Other DNA sequences in this sample translate to the same CDR3. The V call is TRBV5-4, the J call TRBJ2-3; D is undetermined. V was pared by 2 bases and J by 4 bases, with 8 bases between. Germline values: CDR1 SGHNT, CDR2 YYREEE (reference sequence). This CDR3 comprises 13 residues. The CDR3 spells CASSLSGSDTQYF. CDR3 coding DNA: TGTGCCAGCAGCTTAAGTGGGTCAGATACGCAGTATTTT.

Worth noting for this clone: This specimen includes other DNA sequences encoding the same CDR3. CDR3 sequence: CASSPRQGGQETQYF. The CDR3 DNA reads as TGTGCCAGCTCACCAAGGCAGGGCGGGCAAGAGACCCAGTACTTC. The chain recombines TRBV18 with TRBJ2-5, with D perhaps matching TRBD1 or TRBD2 (5 bases each). CDR3 length: 15 residues. Trimming stripped 2 bases from V and 2 bases from J, with 12 bases between. Germline V gene lookup returns CDR1 KGHSH and CDR2 LQKENI.

This chain connects TRBV5-4 to TRBJ1-6; 9 nucleotides line up with TRBD1. The CDR3 is 17 amino acids. The junction had 5 bases not matched to a gene; V was cut back by 4 bases and J by 0 bases. Germline V gives CDR1 SGHNT, CDR2 YYREEE (reference sequence). The CDR3 reads CASSEGTGFSYNSPLHF. In nucleotides, the CDR3 is TGTGCCAGCAGCGAAGGGACAGGGTTCTCCTATAATTCACCCCTCCACTTT.

The CDR3 DNA reads as TGTGCCAGCAGTGCCGTGGTAACCGGGGAGCTGTTTTTT. It specifies CASSAVVTGELFF. The chain links TRBV7-9 to TRBJ2-2; no reliable D call. The CDR3 covers 13 residues. Germline CDR1 SEHNR, CDR2 FQNEAQ (reference sequence). V was shortened by 6 bases and J by 5 bases, with 10 bases between the two germline ends.

This chain links TRBV15 with TRBJ1-5; D is ambiguous. This CDR3 comprises 16 residues. Trimming pared 0 bases from V and 6 bases from J, leaving 15 bases between. Per the germline V gene, CDR1 is LNHNV and CDR2 is YYDKDF (reference sequence). CDR3 sequence: CATSREVQLTGQPQHF. CDR3 nucleotides: TGTGCCACCAGCAGAGAGGTGCAGCTTACCGGTCAGCCCCAGCATTTT.

The chain joins TRBV28 to TRBJ1-2, with 7 bases matching TRBD1. The V segment lost 5 bases and the J segment 3 bases; nucleotides outside the gene matches: 12. The CDR3 length is 16 residues. CDR1 MDHEN and CDR2 SYDVKM come from the germline V gene. The CDR3 here is CASSQRQGDGDYGYTF. The DNA of the CDR3 is TGTGCCAGCAGTCAGAGACAGGGCGACGGGGACTATGGCTACACCTTC.

The chain has TRBV5-4 and TRBJ2-7; D ambiguous. The CDR3 loop spans 8 amino acids. Germline assignment: CDR1 SGHNT and CDR2 YYREEE (reference sequence). As DNA, the CDR3 is TGTCGGACCTACGAGCAGTACTTC. It codes for CRTYEQYF.

The gene calls are TRBV6-5 and TRBJ2-3; 11 positions agree with TRBD2. The germline V gene has CDR1 MNHEY and CDR2 SVGAGI. Unmatched junction bases numbered 5, after V lost 5 bases and J lost 4 bases. The CDR3 spans 15 residues. CDR3 DNA sequence: TGTGCCAGCAGTCCAACTAGCGGGGGCCCAGATACGCAGTATTTT. It is translated as CASSPTSGGPDTQYF.

On this clone itself: The sample has other DNA sequences that encode this CDR3 too. The chain has TRBV7-3 and TRBJ2-5; D might be TRBD2 (6 bases). Trimming took off 3 bases at V and 5 bases at J, with 10 bases between the two ends. The CDR3 has 13 residues. The germline V gene has CDR1 SGHTA and CDR2 FQGTGA. The DNA of the CDR3 is TGTGCCAGCAGCTTTGGACGGGGGGAGACCCAGTACTTC. Its translation is CASSFGRGETQYF.

Here the CDR3 DNA reads TGTGCCAGCACCATGACTAGCGGGGCGGTCTACGAGCAGTACTTC. As protein: CASTMTSGAVYEQYF. The chain uses TRBV6-5 and TRBJ2-7; 11 nucleotides align to TRBD2. V dropped 7 bases and J dropped 3; count of bases not matched to a gene: 8. Per the germline V gene, CDR1 is MNHEY and CDR2 is SVGAGI. The CDR3 contains 15 residues.

This chain uses TRBV11-1 with TRBJ1-1; TRBD1 matches 9 bases. J lost 1 base, V lost 5 bases, and 14 bases had no gene match. Germline CDR1 reads SGHAT; CDR2 reads FQDESV (reference sequence). This CDR3 is built from 18 residues. The CDR3 sequence: CASSHLLQGAIGNTEAFF. In nucleotides, the CDR3 is TGTGCCAGCAGCCATCTTCTACAGGGGGCTATCGGGAACACTGAAGCTTTCTTT.

The V and J genes are TRBV6-5 and TRBJ1-2; D possibly corresponds to TRBD1 (5 bases). Trimming took off 0 bases at V and 3 bases at J, with 14 bases between the two ends. CDR1 MNHEY and CDR2 SVGAGI come from the germline V gene. This CDR3 has 16 residues. CDR3 bases: TGTGCCAGCAGTTACTCAAGTTGGGGCGAGGACTATGGCTACACCTTC. Translation: CASSYSSWGEDYGYTF.

The genes are TRBV2 and TRBJ2-1; 7 positions agree with TRBD1. V was pared by 8 bases and J by 1 base, with 2 bases of the junction left unmatched. From germline, CDR1 is SNHLY and CDR2 FYNNEI. The CDR3 consists of 13 residues. CDR3 in DNA: TGTGCCAGCTACAGGGGATCCTACAATGAGCAGTTCTTC. Its protein product is CASYRGSYNEQFF.

V and J are TRBV10-3 and TRBJ1-5, with D possibly being TRBD1 (6 bases). Germline assignment: CDR1 ENHRY and CDR2 SYGVKD. CDR3 size: 15 residues. V dropped 5 bases and J dropped 0 bases, with 11 bases sitting between them. The CDR3 protein is CAISNGQSSNQPQHF. The DNA for the CDR3 is TGTGCCATCAGTAACGGACAGTCTAGCAATCAGCCCCAGCATTTT.

This rearrangement joins TRBV7-2 to TRBJ2-5; TRBD2 matches at 12 bases. Per the germline V gene, CDR1 is SGHTA and CDR2 is FQGNSA. The CDR3 is made up of 17 amino acids. Losses at the gene ends were 5 bases for V and 3 bases for J; bases not matched to a gene: 10. The CDR3 DNA follows: TGTGCCAGCAGCCCTCTCGGACTAGCGGGACCCAAAGAGACCCAGTACTTC. Residues: CASSPLGLAGPKETQYF.